This T cell receptor beta chain was observed in a study of blood T cells in healthy people across ages. On the study more broadly: Roughly one uniquely barcoded beta molecule per two T cells was captured.

There are 16 residues in the CDR3. The ends were cut back, 3 bases at V and 9 bases at J, with 21 bases in the middle. All donors came from Russia, were Caucasian and healthy, and spanned ages roughly 6 to 95. Every donor gave approximately 10 milliliters of peripheral blood. Combining a sample-barcoded 5' primer with a J-beta primer mix, a second PCR ran for roughly 6 to 11 cycles. One entry per CDR3 protein results from TCRdb running MiXCR on the 5' RACE reads. The sample carries fewer than 800,000 distinct CDR3 sequences, around 25% recorded once. The same sample was also studied in work on T cells of mothers and their children.

The chain carries TRBV12-3 or TRBV12-4 and TRBJ2-1; no firm D call. The TCR comes from a boy younger than 18 in good health. The specimen was blood. The CDR3 sequence: CASSFVVSVGMGEQFF. The CDR3, as DNA: TGTGCCAGCAGTTTTGTTGTGTCCGTGGGAATGGGTGAGCAGTTCTTC.